Included here is one T cell receptor delta chain sequence, with context. TCRdb re-called the RT-PCR reads with CATT. The sample lists under 150 delta-chain clones, over 12% occurring once. Germline V CDR1 and CDR2: GEAIGNYY, EKD. The CDR3 totals 19 residues. Trimming at V came to 4 bases and at J to 0 bases, leaving 16 bases not matched to a gene. The data are from a study of gamma-delta T cells after stem cell transplantation. This TCR came from a human donor. It is not recorded whose cells these are; they may come from a transplant donor. This table probably holds off-target reads from a library built for another chain. The V call is TRDV2, the J call TRDJ1; 10 nucleotides line up with TRDD3. Sample: gamma-delta T cells. The CDR3 DNA is TGTGCCTGTGAGCCCGTGGGGGATACCAAAGGTAGAGACACCGATAAACTCATCTTT. This encodes CACEPVGDTKGRDTDKLIF.